Below, 32 T cell receptor beta chains from the same sample are listed, as sequenced in a study of OX40 agonist ivuxolimab in advanced cancers. Only in-frame clones appear in the TCRdb table, and some are missing; sequencing was by immunoSEQ multiplex PCR. The table lists some 35,000 clones, roughly 72% of them singletons. The material was CD4+ or CD8+ T cells sorted from blood, obtained in a trial of the OX40 agonist ivuxolimab. The receptors were sampled from an adult with an advanced solid tumor such as melanoma, head and neck, liver or kidney cancer.

This chain links TRBV7-9 with TRBJ2-3; tentatively, D is TRBD1 (5 bases). The germline gives CDR1 SEHNR, CDR2 FQNEAQ (reference sequence). The V gene lost 5 bases and the J gene lost 7 bases, with 10 bases spanning the gap. The CDR3 contains 12 residues. CDR3 amino acids: CASSLDMYTQYF. In nucleotides, the CDR3 is TGTGCCAGCAGCCTGGACATGTATACGCAGTATTTT.

The V call is TRBV27, the J call TRBJ1-2; weak D call: TRBD1 (5 bases). The V gene's germline CDR1 is MNHEY and CDR2 SMNVEV (reference sequence). This CDR3 is 16 amino acids long. Deletions cut 0 bases from V and 1 base from J, with 12 bases between. CDR3 in amino acids: CASSLSDNPFNYGYTF. The CDR3 bases are TGTGCCAGCAGTTTATCGGACAACCCCTTTAACTATGGCTACACCTTC.

The chain recombines TRBV7-9 with TRBJ1-2; D call uncertain. CDR3 length equals 16 residues. The V gene's germline CDR1 is SEHNR and CDR2 FQNEAQ (reference sequence). Trimming took 7 bases from V and 3 from J, leaving 21 bases between them. The CDR3 DNA follows: TGTGCCAGCATCATTAACGAGGATCTCCGTCACTATGGCTACACCTTC. Amino acids: CASIINEDLRHYGYTF.

V is TRBV19 and J is TRBJ1-5, with 7 nucleotides matching TRBD1. The CDR3 spans 14 residues. Trimming at V came to 10 bases and at J to 0 bases, leaving 6 bases not matched to a gene. CDR1 is LNHDA and CDR2 is SQIVND in the germline V gene (reference sequence). This CDR3 is CATRGGYSNQPQHF. CDR3 bases: TGTGCCACCAGGGGGGGTTATAGCAATCAGCCCCAGCATTTT.

This clone was seen once. The chain is built from TRBV6-5 and TRBJ1-2; perhaps TRBD1 as D (6 bases). Germline V gene sequence: CDR1 MNHEY, CDR2 SVGAGI. Trimming shortened V by 10 bases and J by 5 bases, and 11 bases separated the two germline ends. This CDR3 has 11 amino acids. The CDR3 is CAIGTTYGYTF. CDR3 sequence (DNA): TGTGCCATCGGGACAACGTATGGCTACACCTTC.

This chain links TRBV7-9 with TRBJ2-1; a weak D match, TRBD2 (6 bases). There are 13 residues in the CDR3. The germline V and J ends were trimmed by 5 bases and 8 bases, with 13 bases remaining between them. CDR1 is SEHNR, CDR2 FQNEAQ, per germline (reference sequence). CDR3 residues: CASSPLGGYEQFF. Here the CDR3 DNA reads TGTGCCAGCAGCCCCCTTGGAGGGTATGAGCAGTTCTTC.

This rearrangement joins TRBV5-1 to TRBJ2-1; D remains ambiguous. The ends were cut back, 1 base at V and 0 bases at J, with 14 bases in the middle. The germline V gene has CDR1 SGHRS and CDR2 YFSETQ. The CDR3 sequence is 17 residues long. The CDR3 DNA reads TGCGCCAGCAGCTTGCCGGTATCAGGACCCTCCTACAATGAGCAGTTCTTC. Its protein product is CASSLPVSGPSYNEQFF.

The chain has TRBV6-5 and TRBJ1-1; no definite D call. The CDR3 is made up of 13 amino acids. CDR1 and CDR2 from the germline V gene are MNHEY and SVGAGI. Trimming pared 2 bases from V and 7 bases from J, leaving 11 bases between. CDR3 in amino acids: CASSYGFLGEAFF. DNA for the CDR3: TGTGCCAGCAGTTACGGCTTTCTAGGTGAAGCTTTCTTT.

The table lists this clone with a count of one. The V and J genes are TRBV7-9 and TRBJ2-7; D might be TRBD1 (7 bases). Germline loops: CDR1 SEHNR, CDR2 FQNEAQ (reference sequence). V gave up 5 bases and J gave up 5 bases, with 16 bases separating them. The CDR3 loop spans 14 amino acids. The CDR3 loop reads CASSATGRSDEQYV. In DNA, the CDR3 is TGTGCCAGCAGCGCGACAGGGAGGAGTGACGAGCAGTACGTC.

The V call is TRBV6-5, the J call TRBJ1-2; TRBD1 might be the D (5 bases). The V gene lost 5 bases and the J gene lost 0 bases, with 10 bases spanning the gap. The CDR3 length is 14 residues. From germline, CDR1 is MNHEY and CDR2 SVGAGI. Here the CDR3 reads CASSTGTANYGYTF. The CDR3 DNA reads as TGTGCCAGCAGTACGGGGACCGCTAACTATGGCTACACCTTC.

The V gene is TRBV9, the J gene TRBJ2-7; possibly TRBD2 for D (5 bases). Deletions cut 0 bases from V and 4 bases from J, with 11 bases between. The CDR3 length is 14 residues. The germline gives CDR1 SGDLS, CDR2 YYNGEE. CDR3 sequence reads: CASSVAGEGYEQYF. The CDR3 DNA sequence: TGTGCCAGCAGCGTAGCTGGAGAGGGATACGAGCAGTACTTC.

The chain links TRBV7-3 to TRBJ1-2; D ambiguous. The CDR3 sequence is 14 residues long. Trimming pared 5 bases from V and 0 bases from J, leaving 10 bases between. The germline V gene encodes CDR1 SGHTA and CDR2 FQGTGA. For the CDR3, the DNA is TGTGCCAGCAGCCCTCGGGCCGCTAACTATGGCTACACCTTC. Encoded protein: CASSPRAANYGYTF.

V gene TRBV9 combines with J gene TRBJ2-3; TRBD2 is a possible D gene (7 bases). Germline assignment: CDR1 SGDLS and CDR2 YYNGEE. There are 17 residues in the CDR3. The germline V and J ends were trimmed by 0 bases and 1 base, with 15 bases remaining between them. CDR3 nucleotide sequence: TGTGCCAGCAGCGTAGGAGGGGCGGGGGCCGGCACAGATACGCAGTATTTT. It yields the protein CASSVGGAGAGTDTQYF.

This chain uses TRBV2 with TRBJ1-2; 10 nucleotides match TRBD1. J lost 5 bases, V lost 6 bases, and 6 bases had no gene match. Germline CDR1 reads SNHLY; CDR2 reads FYNNEI. This CDR3 has 14 amino acids. The CDR3 region is CASRRQGAGYGYTF. The CDR3 nucleotides are TGTGCCAGCAGACGACAGGGGGCGGGTTATGGCTACACCTTC.

This clone is a singleton in its sample. The chain has TRBV7-9 and TRBJ1-5; no definite D call. Deletions cut 2 bases from V and 9 bases from J, with 8 bases between. Per the germline V gene, CDR1 is SEHNR and CDR2 is FQNEAQ (reference sequence). This CDR3 spans 12 amino acids. CDR3 amino acids: CASSLFDWPQHF. In nucleotides, the CDR3 is TGTGCCAGCAGCTTATTTGACTGGCCCCAGCATTTT.

The V gene is TRBV4-1, the J gene TRBJ2-3; 8 bases are a match to TRBD2. The germline CDR1 and CDR2 sequences are MGHRA and YSYEKL. Unmatched junction bases numbered 8, after V lost 0 bases and J lost 3 bases. This CDR3 is built from 17 residues. CDR3 in amino acids: CASSQDGVGGGTDTQYF. For the CDR3, the DNA is TGCGCCAGCAGCCAAGATGGGGTTGGCGGGGGGACAGATACGCAGTATTTT.

Turning to this clone: Other DNA sequences in the same sample also yield this CDR3. The chain employs TRBV7-2 and TRBJ2-3; a possible D gene is TRBD2 (5 bases). The CDR3 loop spans 15 amino acids. Trimming pared 1 base from V and 0 bases from J, leaving 8 bases between. From germline, CDR1 is SGHTA and CDR2 FQGNSA. The CDR3 reads CASSLGRTSTDTQYF. CDR3 coding DNA: TGTGCCAGCAGCTTAGGCCGGACTAGCACAGATACGCAGTATTTT.

This clone was seen only a few times. This sequence joins TRBV7-9 and TRBJ1-1, with 9 bases aligning to TRBD1. Trimming took 2 bases from V and 7 from J; bases not matched to a gene: 5. CDR3 length: 14 residues. From germline, CDR1 is SEHNR and CDR2 FQNEAQ (reference sequence). The CDR3 loop is CASSLNAGQGEAFF. Here the CDR3 DNA reads TGTGCCAGCAGCTTAAATGCGGGACAGGGTGAAGCTTTCTTT.

The chain recombines TRBV30 with TRBJ2-3, with 12 bases matching TRBD2. V trimming: 2 bases; J trimming: 5 bases; junction bases outside the gene matches: 11. This CDR3 is 17 amino acids long. Germline lookup yields CDR1 GTSNPN and CDR2 SVGIG (reference sequence). CDR3 loop: CAWSQGLAGGLRDTQYF. CDR3 sequence (DNA): TGTGCCTGGAGTCAAGGGCTAGCGGGGGGGCTTAGAGATACGCAGTATTTT.

V is TRBV29-1 and J is TRBJ2-5, with 10 positions matching TRBD1. This CDR3 contains 14 residues. Germline lookup yields CDR1 SQVTM and CDR2 ANQGSEA. J was trimmed by 5 bases and V by 4 bases; bases with no gene match: 7. CDR3 residues: CSVAQGQGRETQYF. The CDR3 coding sequence is TGCAGCGTTGCACAGGGACAGGGGAGGGAGACCCAGTACTTC.

This clone was seen a few times. This chain links TRBV4-1 with TRBJ2-1; TRBD2 matches 11 bases. In germline, CDR1 is MGHRA, CDR2 YSYEKL. The CDR3 extends over 15 amino acids. The trim removed 3 bases at V and 8 bases at J, leaving 6 bases unmatched. The CDR3 coding sequence is TGCGCCAGCAGCCAGGGACTAGCGGTTTGGGATGAGCAGTTCTTC. Its translation is CASSQGLAVWDEQFF.

The rearrangement joins TRBV19 to TRBJ1-1; 7 positions match TRBD1. J lost 0 bases, V lost 4 bases, and 5 bases had no gene match. The CDR3 sequence is 15 residues long. The germline V gene encodes CDR1 LNHDA and CDR2 SQIVND (reference sequence). The CDR3 nucleotides read TGTGCCAGTAGTACGGACAGGTTCATGAACACTGAAGCTTTCTTT. This gives the protein CASSTDRFMNTEAFF.

The chain has TRBV6-1 and TRBJ2-2; possible D gene TRBD1, 5 bases. Germline V gene data show CDR1 as MNHNS and CDR2 as SASEGT. The V end was cut by 2 bases, the J end by 1 base, with 11 bases between. The CDR3 has 16 amino acids. This CDR3 reads CASSERVRVNTGELFF. The CDR3 DNA reads as TGTGCCAGCAGTGAAAGGGTCAGGGTGAACACCGGGGAGCTGTTTTTT.

The chain has TRBV6-5 and TRBJ2-5, with 9 bases identical to TRBD1. After removal of 5 bases from V and 11 bases from J, the junction contained 15 bases not matched to a gene. This CDR3 is 15 amino acids long. Germline loops: CDR1 MNHEY, CDR2 SVGAGI. The CDR3, as DNA: TGTGCCAGCAGTCCCGGGACAGGGTACTTTTGGGAGCAGTACTTC. Residues: CASSPGTGYFWEQYF.

The chain recombines TRBV7-3 with TRBJ2-2, with D hard to call. CDR1 and CDR2 (germline): SGHTA, FQGTGA. The CDR3 has 12 amino acids. V lost 2 bases and J lost 6, with 4 bases in between. CDR3 nucleotides: TGTGCCAGCAGCTTACAGCCCGGGGAGCTGTTTTTT. This gives the protein CASSLQPGELFF. Together with reference TRBV7-3 and TRBJ2-2, the CDR3 gives the full variable domain: GAGVSQTPSNKVTEKGKYVELRCDPISGHTALYWYRQSLGQGPEFLIYFQGTGAADDSGLPNDRFFAVRPEGSVSTLKIQRTERGDSAVYLCASSLQPGELFFGEGSRLTVL.

This clone has just one count. The chain employs TRBV6-5 and TRBJ2-3; no clear D gene. The CDR3 runs 15 residues. Trimming cost V 2 bases and J 2 bases, with 11 bases left between them. Germline CDR1 is MNHEY and CDR2 is SVGAGI. CDR3: CASSYGQTLTDTQYF. CDR3 nucleotide sequence: TGTGCCAGCAGTTACGGTCAGACACTCACAGATACGCAGTATTTT.

J is TRBJ2-3 and V is TRBV2, with D maybe TRBD2 (5 bases). Germline CDR1 is SNHLY and CDR2 is FYNNEI. Trimming took off 2 bases at V and 4 bases at J, with 13 bases between the two ends. The CDR3 contains 15 residues. For the CDR3, the DNA is TGTGCCAGCAGTGAATTGCGGACTGTCTCAGATACGCAGTATTTT. Encoded protein: CASSELRTVSDTQYF.

As to this clone: The junction does not match germline at one end; this may be a read error. This sequence joins TRBV5-1 and TRBJ1-6; tentative D call: TRBD1 (5 bases). Germline assignment: CDR1 SGHRS and CDR2 YFSETQ. The CDR3 consists of 16 residues. The CDR3 loop is CASSFRGAGDNSPLHF. The CDR3 coding sequence is TGTGCCAGCAGCTTTAGGGGCGCAGGTGATAATTCACCCCTCCACTTT.

The chain couples TRBV6-5 to TRBJ1-1, with TRBD1 matching over 9 bases. The CDR3 loop spans 13 amino acids. The trim removed 5 bases at V and 6 bases at J, leaving 4 bases unmatched. Germline V gene lookup returns CDR1 MNHEY and CDR2 SVGAGI. CDR3 bases: TGTGCCAGCAGTCCCCGACAGGGGGCTGAAGCTTTCTTT. Translation gives CASSPRQGAEAFF.

The rearrangement uses TRBV7-9 and TRBJ2-7; D call uncertain. Germline V gene data show CDR1 as SEHNR and CDR2 as FQNEAQ (reference sequence). This CDR3 spans 12 amino acids. V lost 6 bases, J lost 0 bases, and 6 bases lay in between. Here the CDR3 reads CASSTDSYEQYF. CDR3 in DNA: TGTGCCAGCAGTACAGACTCCTACGAGCAGTACTTC.

The chain employs TRBV10-3 and TRBJ1-1; no firm D call. Germline assignment: CDR1 ENHRY and CDR2 SYGVKD. Deletions cut 0 bases from V and 0 bases from J, with 14 bases between. This CDR3 contains 17 residues. CDR3 nucleotides: TGTGCCATCAGTGAGTCGCGGCTTTCTGGGGTGAACACTGAAGCTTTCTTT. It yields the protein CAISESRLSGVNTEAFF.

This clone was seen a handful of times. The gene calls are TRBV23-1 and TRBJ1-2; tentatively, D is TRBD1 (6 bases). TRBV23-1 is labeled an ORF, and its function is uncertain. Trimming removed 5 bases from V and 2 bases from J, with 12 bases in between. The CDR3 sequence is 14 residues long. The CDR3 coding sequence is TGCGCCAGCAGTATCACCGGGACAAACTATGGCTACACCTTC. This translates into CASSITGTNYGYTF.